The entry that follows covers one T cell receptor (beta chain) sequence. This entry is derived from a study of Ad26.COV2.S vaccination and SARS-CoV-2 variants. Overall study: By the intramuscular route, Ad26.COV2.S was given once, or twice 56 days apart.

The sample's treatment: over 15 received Ad26.COV2.S at low or high dose, single or two shots; 5 received placebo; per-sample allocation not given. It was on day 63 after the first vaccine or placebo injection that samples were taken. Data came from immunoSEQ multiplex PCR; TCRdb stores just in-frame clones and leaves some out. This sample has hundreds of thousands of clones, with 89% found just once. The V and J ends lost 3 bases and 6 bases respectively, with 11 bases between them. Germline values: CDR1 LGHDT, CDR2 YNNKEL (reference sequence). The CDR3 spans 13 residues. The rearrangement joins TRBV3-1 (or the pseudogene TRBV3-2) to TRBJ1-2; D gene ambiguous. The sequence was obtained from a person between 18 and 65 years old who received the Ad26.COV2.S COVID-19 vaccine or a placebo. The sample here was peripheral blood, taken in a trial of Ad26.COV2.S vaccine versus placebo. CDR3 sequence: CASSHSAHHGYTF. DNA for the CDR3: TGTGCCAGCAGCCATTCCGCCCACCATGGCTACACCTTC.